This record covers a single T cell receptor beta chain. Antigen unknown. V was shortened by 3 bases and J by 0 bases, with 8 bases between the two germline ends. CDR3 size: 14 residues. CDR1 and CDR2 (germline): MNHNS, SASEGT. This sample was included in a study of post-analysis software for immune sequencing data. Whole-study results and caveats: Batch-mates among the samples co-clustered strongly by F measure. Patients showed TRBV5-6, TRBV5-1 and TRBV20-1 among a few TRBV segments more frequent than in controls.

The TCR beta cDNA libraries carried unique molecular identifiers. TCRdb itself ran the PCR reads through MiXCR, one entry per CDR3 protein. Of roughly 430,000 distinct CDR3 sequences listed, 39% are singletons. The rearrangement joins TRBV6-1 to TRBJ1-1; unclear D gene. This receptor was obtained from a girl aged 2 to 9 with multiple sclerosis. The sequenced material came from blood. DNA of the CDR3: TGTGCCAGCAGTGACAGCCCACTGAACACTGAAGCTTTCTTT. Encoded protein: CASSDSPLNTEAFF.